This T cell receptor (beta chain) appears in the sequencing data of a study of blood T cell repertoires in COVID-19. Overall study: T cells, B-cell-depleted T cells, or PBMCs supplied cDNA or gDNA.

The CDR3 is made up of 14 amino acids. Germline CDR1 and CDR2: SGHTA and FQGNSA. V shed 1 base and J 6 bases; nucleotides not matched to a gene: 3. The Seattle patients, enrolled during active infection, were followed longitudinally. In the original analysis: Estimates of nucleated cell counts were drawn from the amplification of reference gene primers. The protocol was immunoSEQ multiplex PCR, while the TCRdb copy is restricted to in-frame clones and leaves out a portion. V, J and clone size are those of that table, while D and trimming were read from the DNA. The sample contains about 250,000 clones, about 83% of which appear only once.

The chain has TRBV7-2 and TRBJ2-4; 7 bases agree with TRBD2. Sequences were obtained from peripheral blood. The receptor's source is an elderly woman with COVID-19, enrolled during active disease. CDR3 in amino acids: CASSLDTSVNIQYF. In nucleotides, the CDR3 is TGTGCCAGCAGCTTAGATACTAGCGTAAACATTCAGTACTTC.